Shown below are 17 T cell receptor beta chains from a single sample sequenced in a study of blood T cell repertoires in COVID-19. Here immunoSEQ multiplex PCR was the method, and the copy in TCRdb shows in-frame clones only, minus some. Seen here are about 300,000 clones, roughly 85% observed once, and the top ten hold about 2.5%. Sequenced input: PBMCs or T cells enriched from blood (not recorded which). Receptors originate from a woman in her forties or fifties who had recovered from COVID-19.

This clone was observed a handful of times. V usage is TRBV20-1 and J usage is TRBJ1-5, with a possible D match to TRBD1 (5 bases). CDR3 length equals 13 residues. The V and J ends lost 3 bases and 3 bases respectively, with 9 bases between them. CDR1 is DFQATT, CDR2 SNEGSKA, per germline (reference sequence). This CDR3 is CSASPGFNQPQHF. For the CDR3, the DNA is TGCAGTGCTAGTCCAGGGTTCAATCAGCCCCAGCATTTT.

The V call is TRBV10-3, the J call TRBJ1-1; 7 bases agree with TRBD1. The J segment lost 0 bases and the V segment lost 6 bases, leaving 4 bases of the junction unmatched. CDR1 is ENHRY and CDR2 is SYGVKD in the germline V gene. This CDR3 region has 14 residues. Written as DNA, the CDR3 is TGTGCCATCAGAGGGGGACAGATGAACACTGAAGCTTTCTTT. Its protein is CAIRGGQMNTEAFF.

This clone was seen just once. The V gene is TRBV29-1, the J gene TRBJ1-1, with a possible D match to TRBD1 (6 bases). Germline CDR1 reads SQVTM; CDR2 reads ANQGSEA. V was trimmed by 4 bases and J by 4 bases, leaving 10 bases between them. This CDR3 has 12 residues. The CDR3, as DNA: TGCAGCGTTGTAGGGGGTGGCACTGAAGCTTTCTTT. Its protein is CSVVGGGTEAFF.

The CDR3 loop is CASSLAPWATDTQYF. The CDR3 DNA reads TGTGCCAGCAGTTTGGCCCCCTGGGCCACAGATACGCAGTATTTT. The chain joins TRBV27 to TRBJ2-3, with D unresolved. CDR3 length equals 15 residues. With 3 bases removed from V and 2 bases from J, the gap between germline ends came to 12 bases. Germline V CDR1 and CDR2: MNHEY, SMNVEV (reference sequence).

J is TRBJ2-2 and V is TRBV19; 9 bases match TRBD2. The trim removed 5 bases at V and 8 bases at J, leaving 12 bases unmatched. The length of the CDR3 is 16 residues. The V gene's germline CDR1 is LNHDA and CDR2 SQIVND (reference sequence). CDR3 bases: TGTGCCAGTAGTCCCGGGGTAGCGGGAGAGGTGGGGGAGCTGTTTTTT. It translates to CASSPGVAGEVGELFF.

The J gene is TRBJ2-2, the V gene TRBV7-9; 10 bases agree with TRBD2. Germline V gene lookup returns CDR1 SEHNR and CDR2 FQNEAQ (reference sequence). Trimming at V came to 7 bases and at J to 4 bases, leaving 6 bases not matched to a gene. This CDR3 is built from 15 residues. The CDR3: CASTLAGSVTGELFF. CDR3 coding DNA: TGTGCCAGCACACTAGCGGGGTCAGTCACCGGGGAGCTGTTTTTT.

The chain recombines TRBV11-2 with TRBJ1-1; D gene unclear. Between the trimmed V and J ends, which lost 5 bases and 5 bases, there was a span of 21 bases. The germline CDR1 and CDR2 sequences are SGHAT and FQNNGV. The CDR3 totals 16 residues. As DNA, the CDR3 is TGTGCCAGCAGCCCCCGTGAGAGGGAGAAGGGAACTGAAGCTTTCTTT. Encoded protein: CASSPREREKGTEAFF.

This clone has only one observation. J is TRBJ1-3 and V is TRBV9; 8 bases are a match to TRBD1. The CDR3 is 14 amino acids. After removal of 4 bases from V and 2 bases from J, the junction contained 2 bases not matched to a gene. CDR1 is SGDLS, CDR2 YYNGEE, per germline. The CDR3 DNA follows: TGTGCCAGCAGCATGACAGGGGCTGGAAACACCATATATTTT. Translation: CASSMTGAGNTIYF.

The V gene is TRBV5-4, the J gene TRBJ2-5; 11 bases map to TRBD2. J gave up 4 bases and V 1 base, and 6 bases lay outside the gene matches. This CDR3 contains 16 residues. Per the germline V gene, CDR1 is SGHNT and CDR2 is YYREEE (reference sequence). Here the CDR3 reads CASSLSVAGGRETQYF. Written as DNA, the CDR3 is TGTGCCAGCAGCTTGTCGGTAGCGGGAGGGAGAGAGACCCAGTACTTC.

The gene calls are TRBV18 and TRBJ1-5; a weak D match, TRBD1 (5 bases). This CDR3 spans 17 amino acids. In germline, CDR1 is KGHSH, CDR2 LQKENI. V was pared by 2 bases and J by 2 bases, with 16 bases between. CDR3 nucleotides: TGTGCCAGCTCACCAAACATCGACAGTTGGGGCAATCAGCCCCAGCATTTT. Translation gives CASSPNIDSWGNQPQHF.

The rearrangement uses TRBV30 and TRBJ1-2; 10 nucleotides match TRBD1. The CDR3 spans 14 residues. In germline, CDR1 is GTSNPN, CDR2 SVGIG (reference sequence). The V and J ends lost 5 bases and 7 bases, in that order; junction bases with no gene match: 10. The DNA for the CDR3 is TGTGCCTGGGTTAGGGACAGGGGATTGTCTGGCTACACCTTC. This codes for CAWVRDRGLSGYTF.

The rearrangement uses TRBV29-1 and TRBJ2-7; 9 bases are a match to TRBD1. Germline CDR1 is SQVTM and CDR2 is ANQGSEA. There are 12 residues in the CDR3. With V trimmed by 7 bases and J by 1 base, 2 bases remained unmatched. As DNA, the CDR3 is TGCAGCGGGGGACAGGGTTCCTACGAGCAGTACTTC. Protein: CSGGQGSYEQYF.

This sequence joins TRBV20-1 and TRBJ2-1; possible D gene TRBD1, 6 bases. V was clipped by 3 bases and J by 8 bases, with 17 bases between them. The CDR3 consists of 14 residues. Per the germline V gene, CDR1 is DFQATT and CDR2 is SNEGSKA (reference sequence). The CDR3 DNA follows: TGCAGTGCTAGTACGGGGCCGACAGGCGATGAGCAGTTCTTC. Protein sequence: CSASTGPTGDEQFF.

The chain uses TRBV13 and TRBJ2-2; 7 bases fit TRBD2. The V gene's germline CDR1 is PRHDT and CDR2 FYEKMQ (reference sequence). This CDR3 spans 15 amino acids. The trim removed 6 bases at V and 4 bases at J, leaving 8 bases unmatched. CDR3 protein: CASRKAGSRTGELFF. The CDR3, as DNA: TGTGCCAGCAGGAAAGCGGGAAGCCGCACCGGGGAGCTGTTTTTT.

The chain links TRBV7-6 to TRBJ2-1; D is possibly TRBD1 (5 bases). V lost 1 base to trimming and J lost 1 base, with 11 bases between them. The CDR3 loop spans 16 amino acids. Germline values: CDR1 SGHVS, CDR2 FNYEAQ. The CDR3 DNA reads as TGTGCCAGCAGCTTAGGTTCCAGGGCGTCCTACAATGAGCAGTTCTTC. It codes for CASSLGSRASYNEQFF.

This clone appeared a single time. The chain combines TRBV28 with TRBJ2-1; 7 bases align to TRBD2. In germline, CDR1 is MDHEN, CDR2 SYDVKM. The V and J ends lost 3 bases and 7 bases, in that order; junction bases with no gene match: 9. CDR3 size: 15 residues. CDR3 in DNA: TGTGCCAGCAGTTTGAGGGATTGGGGAGGGAATGAGCAGTTCTTC. Translation: CASSLRDWGGNEQFF.

The J gene is TRBJ2-5, the V gene TRBV7-9, with a weak D call TRBD2 (5 bases). The ends were cut back, 6 bases at V and 2 bases at J, with 16 bases in the middle. The CDR3 is 15 residues long. CDR1 and CDR2 from the germline V gene are SEHNR and FQNEAQ (reference sequence). CDR3 bases: TGTGCCAGCAGGGGCCTGGGGAGTCTGCAAGAGACCCAGTACTTC. This encodes CASRGLGSLQETQYF.